The source of this T cell receptor (beta chain) is a study of post-analysis software for immune sequencing data. Study context: Relapsing-remitting, secondary progressive and progressive-relapsing multiple sclerosis courses were included.

This clonotype was detected a few times. Its antigen is as yet unknown. The CDR3 covers 14 residues. CDR1 and CDR2 from the germline V gene are SQVTM and ANQGSEA. The V end was cut by 4 bases, the J end by 3 bases, with 15 bases between. Study results and limitations: Patients had higher frequencies than controls of about five TRBV segments, including TRBV5-6, TRBV5-1 and TRBV20-1. The normalized Chao1 diversity of multiple sclerosis patients was significantly lower than that of controls.

Sequencing libraries made from TCR beta cDNA carried unique molecular identifiers. The T cell input of roughly 1 to 11 million gave about half a million cDNA molecules. One entry per CDR3 protein, called by TCRdb with MiXCR from the PCR reads. The sample lists 740,000 or so distinct CDR3 sequences, roughly 50% occurring once. This TCR was recovered from a girl aged 10 to 17 with multiple sclerosis. The rearrangement joins TRBV29-1 to TRBJ1-1; perhaps TRBD1 as D (5 bases). Specimen: blood. As DNA, the CDR3 is TGCAGCGTTGTGACCCTCCTAGGGGACACTGAAGCTTTCTTT. The encoded protein is CSVVTLLGDTEAFF.